The count of the clone carrying this T cell receptor (beta chain) is one. Its target is not known. V dropped 6 bases and J dropped 5 bases, with 13 bases sitting between them. Looked up from germline, CDR1 is MNHEY and CDR2 is SVGAGI. CDR3 length: 13 amino acids. The sample belongs to a study of cytomegalovirus exposure and HLA in healthy donors. Study-wide points: TCR beta V- and J-gene trimming, according to a later analysis, was linked to a missense DCLRE1C variant. Based on reports, TCR beta sequences accurately predicted HLA-A and HLA-B alleles for most subjects. Across donors, sequencing depth was assumed by presence/absence analyses to be roughly uniform.

The PCR had 60 Vbeta and 13 Jbeta primers. This table comes from immunoSEQ multiplex PCR, and its TCRdb copy is limited to in-frame clones, with some not included. The data show under 200,000 clones, roughly 78% seen once. This TCR was recovered from a woman between 35 and 50 years old in good health and CMV-seronegative. The sequenced sample consisted of PBMCs. V and J are TRBV6-5 and TRBJ1-2; weak D call: TRBD1 (5 bases). Here the CDR3 DNA reads TGTGCCAGCAGCAAAGACAGTTTTTATGGCTACACCTTC. It encodes CASSKDSFYGYTF.